This T cell receptor (beta chain) emerged from a study of T-cell memory formation after mild COVID-19. Study-wide background: Largely donor-specific TCR clusters were found.

The CDR3 extends over 14 amino acids. CDR1 is SSHAT and CDR2 is FNYEAQ in the germline V gene (reference sequence). Employing constant-segment primers, 5'RACE generated TCR alpha and TCR beta cDNA libraries bearing sample barcodes and UMIs. TCRdb analysed the 5' RACE reads with MiXCR anew, one entry per CDR3 protein. The sample yields about 130,000 distinct CDR3 sequences, approximately 25% seen once. Study-wide results and caveats: The appearance of some responding clones in pre-infection memory suggested that cross-reactive memory joined. Those CD4+ clones that contracted were mainly in CM and EM (CD8+ ones in EMRA).

About this clonotype: Its antigen is currently unknown. A junction boundary mismatches the germline segment, possibly from a read error.

The chain employs TRBV7-7 and TRBJ2-5; maybe TRBD1 (6 bases). The receptor's source is an adult woman who had mild COVID-19 (a few samples of this study predate the infection). Cell type and time point are not known. Sequenced material: PBMCs or a T cell subset sorted from them (not recorded which). DNA for the CDR3: TGTGCTAGCAGCTTAGACAGGTCCGCGGAGACCCAGTACTTC. It translates to CASSLDRSAETQYF.